These 28 T cell receptor beta chains were all obtained from the same sample, sequenced in a study of post-analysis software for immune sequencing data. Study-level points and caveats: In patients, TRBV5-6, TRBV5-1 and TRBV20-1 belonged to five TRBV segments found more frequently than in controls.

Tagging with unique molecular identifiers was a feature of the TCR beta cDNA libraries. Via MiXCR, TCRdb re-called the PCR reads, giving one row per CDR3 protein. The sample lists around 710,000 distinct CDR3 sequences, about half seen once, with roughly 4.9% in the top ten. For these TCRs, the target antigens are not known. Sequencing input: blood. These receptors were collected from a girl between 5 and 17 years old with multiple sclerosis.

This clonotype has just a few counts. The chain employs TRBV4-3 and TRBJ1-4; 11 nucleotides match TRBD1. Trimming at V came to 0 bases and at J to 2 bases, leaving 14 bases not matched to a gene. This CDR3 is 21 amino acids long. In germline, CDR1 is LGHNA, CDR2 YSLEER. The CDR3 DNA is TGCGCCAGCAGCCAAGATCTTCTAGGACAGGGGGCGGCGGTCACTAATGAAAAACTGTTTTTT. Residues: CASSQDLLGQGAAVTNEKLFF.

The chain uses TRBV29-1 and TRBJ2-1, with TRBD2 matching 10 bases. CDR1 SQVTM and CDR2 ANQGSEA come from the germline V gene. Trimming removed 3 bases from V and 8 bases from J; junction bases left unmatched: 10. The CDR3 totals 15 residues. CDR3 nucleotides: TGCAGCGTTGATAGGCCTAGCGGGAGTTTAGATGAGCAGTTCTTC. This encodes CSVDRPSGSLDEQFF.

This chain connects TRBV29-1 to TRBJ2-3; TRBD2 is a possible D gene (5 bases). Germline CDR1 reads SQVTM; CDR2 reads ANQGSEA. V lost 7 bases to trimming and J lost 0 bases, with 11 bases between them. CDR3 length: 13 residues. The CDR3 spells CSAEDGSTDTQYF. The CDR3 bases are TGCAGCGCGGAGGATGGAAGCACAGATACGCAGTATTTT.

The chain employs TRBV20-1 and TRBJ1-5; D not certain. Trimming left V 3 bases short and J 1 base short, with 13 bases between. Per germline, CDR1 DFQATT and CDR2 SNEGSKA (reference sequence). This CDR3 contains 15 residues. This CDR3 reads CSASMRRVSNQPQHF. The CDR3 DNA reads as TGCAGTGCTAGCATGAGGCGGGTCAGCAATCAGCCCCAGCATTTT.

In its sample, this clonotype was seen once. The rearrangement links TRBV5-4 to TRBJ2-1; 9 positions agree with TRBD2. Germline V gene lookup returns CDR1 SGHNT and CDR2 YYREEE (reference sequence). CDR3 size: 14 residues. V lost 4 bases, J lost 6 bases, and 5 bases stayed unmatched. CDR3 coding DNA: TGTGCCAGCAGCCCGGGACTAGCTTTCAATGAGCAGTTCTTC. Translation gives CASSPGLAFNEQFF. The full variable domain, with the rest looked up from reference TRBV5-4 and TRBJ2-1, is ETGVTQSPTHLIKTRGQQVTLRCSSQSGHNTVSWYQQALGQGPQFIFQYYREEENGRGNFPPRFSGLQFPNYSSELNVNALELDDSALYLCASSPGLAFNEQFFGPGTRLTVL.

The rearrangement uses TRBV5-1 and TRBJ2-7; a weak D match, TRBD2 (6 bases). The CDR3 has 15 amino acids. The ends were cut back, 2 bases at V and 0 bases at J, with 12 bases in the middle. Germline loops: CDR1 SGHRS, CDR2 YFSETQ. CDR3 residues: CASSFSGNPSYEQYF. The CDR3 DNA is TGCGCCAGCAGCTTTAGCGGAAACCCCTCCTACGAGCAGTACTTC.

The chain carries TRBV20-1 and TRBJ2-7, with 9 bases matching TRBD2. The germline V gene encodes CDR1 DFQATT and CDR2 SNEGSKA (reference sequence). This CDR3 has 14 residues. Trimming removed 6 bases from V and 2 bases from J; junction bases left unmatched: 8. CDR3 nucleotide sequence: TGCAGTGCCGCCCCTGGCGGGAGGGCCTACGAGCAGTACTTC. Translating it yields CSAAPGGRAYEQYF.

The CDR3 coding sequence is TGTGCCAGCAGCTTAGAGGGACTAGCGGCATCCTACGAGCAGTACTTC. Translated, it gives CASSLEGLAASYEQYF. The V and J genes are TRBV7-2 and TRBJ2-7; TRBD2 aligns across 11 bases. The CDR3 consists of 16 residues. The trim removed 1 base at V and 1 base at J, leaving 3 bases unmatched. CDR1 is SGHTA, CDR2 FQGNSA, per germline.

The genes are TRBV27 and TRBJ2-7, with D unclear. The length of the CDR3 is 13 residues. Germline V CDR1 and CDR2: MNHEY, SMNVEV (reference sequence). Trimming removed 6 bases at V and 1 base at J, with 10 bases between. DNA of the CDR3: TGTGCCAGCAGCCGTTCGCGATCCTACGAGCAGTACTTC. This translates into CASSRSRSYEQYF.

V and J are TRBV27 and TRBJ2-4, with D maybe TRBD1 (5 bases). The CDR3 is made up of 15 amino acids. Germline CDR1 is MNHEY and CDR2 is SMNVEV (reference sequence). The V gene lost 6 bases and the J gene lost 0 bases, with 12 bases spanning the gap. As DNA, the CDR3 is TGTGCCAGCAGGGGGCCGATACTAGCCAAAAACATTCAGTACTTC. As protein: CASRGPILAKNIQYF.

On this clonotype: Its ends do not fully match the called genes, so a read error is possible. The chain recombines TRBV3-1 with TRBJ2-7; D is ambiguous. CDR3 length: 12 residues. Germline V gene data show CDR1 as LGHDT and CDR2 as YNNKEL (reference sequence). The CDR3 DNA is TGTGCCGGCAGCCATATGTGGGCCGAGCAGTACTTC. Its translation is CAGSHMWAEQYF.

The chain recombines TRBV20-1 with TRBJ2-5, with 14 bases fitting TRBD2. The CDR3 runs 16 residues. Losses at the gene ends were 5 bases for V and 11 bases for J; bases not matched to a gene: 16. Germline V gene sequence: CDR1 DFQATT, CDR2 SNEGSKA (reference sequence). The CDR3 DNA follows: TGCAGTGCTGGACGCCGACTAGCGGGAGGGCCCAATGAGCAGTACTTC. Translated, it gives CSAGRRLAGGPNEQYF.

V is TRBV21-1 and J is TRBJ2-7. The better agreement between TRBJ2-4 and the DNA end casts doubt on the J call. TRBV21-1 is deemed a pseudogene. The CDR3 has 15 amino acids. The CDR3 DNA reads TGTGCCAGCAGCAAAGGAGTGGCAGAGAAAAACATTCAGTACTTC. It encodes CASSKGVAEKNIQYF.

The table lists this clonotype with a few counts. J is TRBJ1-4 and V is TRBV9; D might be TRBD1 (5 bases). Germline CDR1 SGDLS, CDR2 YYNGEE. The CDR3 loop spans 16 amino acids. The ends were cut back, 6 bases at V and 3 bases at J, with 18 bases in the middle. The CDR3 protein is CASMRTTKASNEKLFF. The DNA for the CDR3 is TGTGCCAGCATGCGGACAACCAAGGCGTCTAATGAAAAACTGTTTTTT.

The chain recombines TRBV29-1 with TRBJ1-2; 8 nucleotides match TRBD1. This CDR3 is built from 13 residues. Germline CDR1 and CDR2: SQVTM and ANQGSEA. V was pared by 1 base and J by 7 bases, with 5 bases of the junction left unmatched. The CDR3 coding sequence is TGCAGCGTTGAAGCGCCAGGGGGCGCTGGCTACACCTTC. Its protein is CSVEAPGGAGYTF.

The V call is TRBV20-1, the J call TRBJ2-6, with D possibly being TRBD2 (5 bases). V dropped 3 bases and J dropped 1 base, with 13 bases sitting between them. Germline V CDR1 and CDR2: DFQATT, SNEGSKA (reference sequence). The CDR3 sequence is 16 residues long. The CDR3 protein is CSASGAVGSGANVLTF. The CDR3 nucleotides are TGCAGTGCTAGTGGAGCGGTGGGATCTGGGGCCAACGTCCTGACTTTC.

This clonotype has a handful of counts. At one of its ends the junction is not consistent with the germline gene, which may arise from a read error. The rearrangement uses TRBV5-1 and TRBJ1-6; no clear D. The germline V gene encodes CDR1 SGHRS and CDR2 YFSETQ. The CDR3 runs to 14 residues. The CDR3 protein is CANSNAGFDSPLHF. The CDR3 DNA reads TGCGCCAACAGCAACGCAGGATTTGATTCACCCCTCCACTTT.

Concerning this clonotype itself: The conserved phenylalanine or tryptophan normally closing the CDR3 is absent here, so this likely arose from a read error. The chain couples TRBV2 to TRBJ2-4, with a tentative D call TRBD1 (6 bases). Trimming stripped 4 bases from V and 0 bases from J, with 10 bases between. Looked up from germline, CDR1 is SNHLY and CDR2 is FYNNEI. The CDR3 has 15 amino acids. CDR3 nucleotide sequence: TGTGCCAGCAGTGTCGGGACACTAGCCAAAAACATTCAGTACTTA. Protein: CASSVGTLAKNIQYL.

This chain joins TRBV5-1 and TRBJ2-1; 8 bases map to TRBD2. CDR1 SGHRS and CDR2 YFSETQ come from the germline V gene. With 0 bases clipped from V and 3 bases from J, the junction kept 5 bases outside the gene matches. The CDR3 totals 16 residues. The CDR3 DNA reads TGCGCCAGCAGCTTGGCTGCTAGCGGGCACTACAATGAGCAGTTCTTC. Translating gives CASSLAASGHYNEQFF.

The chain uses TRBV27 and TRBJ1-1; 9 bases agree with TRBD1. The CDR3 covers 15 residues. Germline V gene lookup returns CDR1 MNHEY and CDR2 SMNVEV (reference sequence). The junction had 5 bases not matched to a gene; V was cut back by 5 bases and J by 1 base. The chain's CDR3 is CASSPWDRENTEAFF. In DNA, the CDR3 is TGTGCCAGCAGTCCCTGGGACAGGGAGAACACTGAAGCTTTCTTT.

The chain is built from TRBV6-2 or TRBV6-3 and TRBJ2-3, with a weak D call TRBD1 (6 bases). Germline V lookup: CDR1 MNHEY, CDR2 SVGEGT. This CDR3 region has 16 residues. Trimming removed 6 bases from V and 3 bases from J, with 19 bases in between. CDR3 sequence (DNA): TGTGCCAGCAGCTCCCCCACAGGGTTATGGACAGATACGCAGTATTTT. Protein: CASSSPTGLWTDTQYF.

As concerns this clonotype: A much larger clonotype is one base distant, so this may be a read error. The chain is built from TRBV5-5 and TRBJ2-1; D is unresolved. The CDR3 has 12 residues. Germline CDR1 reads SGHKS; CDR2 reads YYEKEE (reference sequence). The CDR3 DNA is TGTGCCAGCAACTTGGTTAACAATGAGCAGTTCTTC. It codes for CASNLVNNEQFF.

A few counts support this clonotype. The rearrangement joins TRBV5-1 to TRBJ2-1, with 12 bases lining up with TRBD2. The V and J ends lost 4 bases and 4 bases, in that order; junction bases with no gene match: 9. The CDR3 length is 17 residues. Germline CDR1 reads SGHRS; CDR2 reads YFSETQ. The CDR3 DNA reads TGCGCCAGCAGCCCGGGACTAGCGGGTTACTCGTACAATGAGCAGTTCTTC. Residues: CASSPGLAGYSYNEQFF.

This sequence joins TRBV5-5 and TRBJ2-7, with D possibly being TRBD1 (7 bases). Trimming removed 4 bases at V and 0 bases at J, with 14 bases between. This CDR3 contains 15 residues. Germline assignment: CDR1 SGHKS and CDR2 YYEKEE (reference sequence). CDR3 region: CASSPGDSRSYEQYF. CDR3 DNA: TGTGCCAGCAGCCCGGGGGACAGCCGCTCCTACGAGCAGTACTTC.

In its sample, this clonotype was seen a few times. The V and J genes are TRBV12-3 or TRBV12-4 and TRBJ2-1; no firm D call. Trimming stripped 6 bases from V and 7 bases from J, with 10 bases between. This CDR3 is 12 amino acids long. This CDR3 reads CASSFAPNEQFF. The CDR3 DNA sequence: TGTGCCAGCAGCTTTGCCCCGAATGAGCAGTTCTTC.

The chain combines TRBV29-1 with TRBJ2-1; D is perhaps TRBD2 (5 bases). With 0 bases removed from V and 3 bases from J, the gap between germline ends came to 12 bases. The CDR3 is 15 amino acids. In germline, CDR1 is SQVTM, CDR2 ANQGSEA. The CDR3 sequence is CSVEDLAGNYNEQFF. The CDR3 coding sequence is TGCAGCGTTGAAGATCTAGCCGGGAACTACAATGAGCAGTTCTTC.

This chain joins TRBV5-8 and TRBJ2-1; D might be TRBD2 (7 bases). The germline V gene has CDR1 SGHTS and CDR2 YDEGEE. V lost 4 bases, J lost 15 bases, and 23 bases lay in between. This CDR3 contains 14 residues. CDR3 DNA: TGTGCCAGCAGCCCCGATTCATCGGGGGAGGGGGTGTTCTTC. Translating it yields CASSPDSSGEGVFF.

This clonotype was seen a handful of times. V gene TRBV6-6 combines with J gene TRBJ2-3; 10 bases fit TRBD2. Germline lookup yields CDR1 MNHNY and CDR2 SVGAGI (reference sequence). The CDR3 spans 16 residues. V shed 6 bases, J shed 3 bases, and the junction held 9 bases outside the gene matches. CDR3 in DNA: TGTGCCAGCAGCAAAATCGGACTAGCGGTTACAGATACGCAGTATTTT. This encodes CASSKIGLAVTDTQYF.